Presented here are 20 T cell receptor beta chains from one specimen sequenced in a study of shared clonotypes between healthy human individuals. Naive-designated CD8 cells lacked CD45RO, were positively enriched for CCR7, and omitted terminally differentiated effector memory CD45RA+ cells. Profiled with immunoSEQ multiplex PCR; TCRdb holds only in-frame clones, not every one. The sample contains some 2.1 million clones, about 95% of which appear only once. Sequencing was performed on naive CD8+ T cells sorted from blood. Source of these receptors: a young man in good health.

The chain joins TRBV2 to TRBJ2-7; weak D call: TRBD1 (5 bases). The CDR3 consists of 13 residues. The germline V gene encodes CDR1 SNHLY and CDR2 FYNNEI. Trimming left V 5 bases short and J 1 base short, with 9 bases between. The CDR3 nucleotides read TGTGCCAGCAGTTACAGGCTATCCTACGAGCAGTACTTC. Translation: CASSYRLSYEQYF.

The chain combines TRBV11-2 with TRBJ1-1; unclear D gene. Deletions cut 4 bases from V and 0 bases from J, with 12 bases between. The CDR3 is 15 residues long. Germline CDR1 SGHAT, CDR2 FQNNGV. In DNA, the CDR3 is TGTGCCAGCAGCTCAAGGCCCGTTATGAACACTGAAGCTTTCTTT. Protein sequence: CASSSRPVMNTEAFF. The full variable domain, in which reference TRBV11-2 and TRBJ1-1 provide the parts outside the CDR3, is EAGVAQSPRYKIIEKRQSVAFWCNPISGHATLYWYQQILGQGPKLLIQFQNNGVVDDSQLPKDRFSAERLKGVDSTLKIQPAKLEDSAVYLCASSSRPVMNTEAFFGQGTRLTVV.

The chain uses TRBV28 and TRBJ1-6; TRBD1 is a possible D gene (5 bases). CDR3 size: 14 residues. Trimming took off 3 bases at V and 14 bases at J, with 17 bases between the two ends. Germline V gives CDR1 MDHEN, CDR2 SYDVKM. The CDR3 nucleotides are TGTGCCAGCAGTTTGGCACAGGAGTTCTGGGCCCTCCACTTT. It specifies CASSLAQEFWALHF.

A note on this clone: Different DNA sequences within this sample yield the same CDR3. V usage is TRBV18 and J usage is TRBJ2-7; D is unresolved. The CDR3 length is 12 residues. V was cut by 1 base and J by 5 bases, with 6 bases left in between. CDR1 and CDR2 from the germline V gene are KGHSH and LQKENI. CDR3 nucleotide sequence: TGTGCCAGCTCACCACTCGGGCACGAGCAGTACTTC. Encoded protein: CASSPLGHEQYF.

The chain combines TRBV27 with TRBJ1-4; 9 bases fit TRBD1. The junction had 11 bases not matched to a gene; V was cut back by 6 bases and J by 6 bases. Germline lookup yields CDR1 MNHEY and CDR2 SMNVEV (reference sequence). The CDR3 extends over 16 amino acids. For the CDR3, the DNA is TGTGCCAGCAGAGAGTTTACAGGGGGCGAATATGAAAAACTGTTTTTT. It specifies CASREFTGGEYEKLFF.

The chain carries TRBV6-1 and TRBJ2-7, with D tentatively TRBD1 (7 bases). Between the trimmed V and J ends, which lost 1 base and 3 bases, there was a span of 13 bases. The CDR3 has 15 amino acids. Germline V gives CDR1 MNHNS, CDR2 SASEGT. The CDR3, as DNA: TGTGCCAGCAGTGAAGGGGCAGGGGGGATCTACGAGCAGTACTTC. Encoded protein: CASSEGAGGIYEQYF.

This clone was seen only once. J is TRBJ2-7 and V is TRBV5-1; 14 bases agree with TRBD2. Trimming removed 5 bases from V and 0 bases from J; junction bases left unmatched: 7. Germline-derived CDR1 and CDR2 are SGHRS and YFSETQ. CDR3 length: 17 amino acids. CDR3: CASSYGLAGGYSYEQYF. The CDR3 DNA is TGCGCCAGCAGTTATGGACTAGCGGGAGGTTACTCCTACGAGCAGTACTTC.

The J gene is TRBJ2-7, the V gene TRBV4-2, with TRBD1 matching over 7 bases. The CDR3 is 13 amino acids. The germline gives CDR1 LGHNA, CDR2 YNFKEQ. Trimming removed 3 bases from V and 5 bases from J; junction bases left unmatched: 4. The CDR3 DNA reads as TGTGCCAGCAGCCATCCAGGGGGTAACGAGCAGTACTTC. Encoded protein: CASSHPGGNEQYF.

The CDR3: CASSEVRGAGNIQYF. As DNA, the CDR3 is TGTGCCAGCAGTGAAGTGAGGGGCGCGGGAAACATTCAGTACTTC. The gene calls are TRBV6-1 and TRBJ2-4, with D tentatively TRBD1 or TRBD2 (5 bases each). The CDR3 has 15 residues. The V gene lost 1 base and the J gene lost 6 bases, with 13 bases spanning the gap. The V gene's germline CDR1 is MNHNS and CDR2 SASEGT.

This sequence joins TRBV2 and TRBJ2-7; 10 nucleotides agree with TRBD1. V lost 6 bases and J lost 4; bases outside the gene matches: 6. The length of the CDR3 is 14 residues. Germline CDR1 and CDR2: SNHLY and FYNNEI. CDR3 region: CASRSDRGGYEQYF. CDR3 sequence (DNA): TGTGCCAGCAGATCGGACAGGGGGGGTTACGAGCAGTACTTC.

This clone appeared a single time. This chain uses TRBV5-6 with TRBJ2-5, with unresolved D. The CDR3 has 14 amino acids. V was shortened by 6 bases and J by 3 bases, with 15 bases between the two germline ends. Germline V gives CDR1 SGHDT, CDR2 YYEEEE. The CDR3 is CASTVRRIKETQYF. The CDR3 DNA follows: TGTGCCAGCACCGTCCGAAGGATAAAAGAGACCCAGTACTTC.

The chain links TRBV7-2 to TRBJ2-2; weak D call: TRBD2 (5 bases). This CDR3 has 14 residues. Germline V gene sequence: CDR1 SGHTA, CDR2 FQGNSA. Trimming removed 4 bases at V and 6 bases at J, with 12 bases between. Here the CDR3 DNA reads TGTGCCAGCAGCTCGAGCGCGGGTGCCGGGGAGCTGTTTTTT. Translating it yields CASSSSAGAGELFF.

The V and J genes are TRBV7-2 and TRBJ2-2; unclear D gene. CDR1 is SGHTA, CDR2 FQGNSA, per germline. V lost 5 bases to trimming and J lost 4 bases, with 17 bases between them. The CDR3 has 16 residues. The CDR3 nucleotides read TGTGCCAGCAGCCCTGTCCGGACGCAAGGCACCGGGGAGCTGTTTTTT. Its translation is CASSPVRTQGTGELFF.

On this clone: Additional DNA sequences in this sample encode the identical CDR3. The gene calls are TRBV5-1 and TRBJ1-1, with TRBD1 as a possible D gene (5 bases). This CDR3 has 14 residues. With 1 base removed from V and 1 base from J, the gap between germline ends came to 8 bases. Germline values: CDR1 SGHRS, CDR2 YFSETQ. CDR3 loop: CASSLSGPNTEAFF. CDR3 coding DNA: TGCGCCAGCAGCTTGTCGGGACCGAACACTGAAGCTTTCTTT.

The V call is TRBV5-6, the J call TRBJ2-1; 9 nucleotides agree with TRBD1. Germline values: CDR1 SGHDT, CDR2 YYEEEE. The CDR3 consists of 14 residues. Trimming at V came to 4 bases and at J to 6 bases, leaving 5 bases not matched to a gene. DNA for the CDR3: TGTGCCAGCAGCACCGGGACAGGGATCAATGAGCAGTTCTTC. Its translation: CASSTGTGINEQFF. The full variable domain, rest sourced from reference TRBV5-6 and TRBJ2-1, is DAGVTQSPTHLIKTRGQQVTLRCSPKSGHDTVSWYQQALGQGPQFIFQYYEEEERQRGNFPDRFSGHQFPNYSSELNVNALLLGDSALYLCASSTGTGINEQFFGPGTRLTVL.

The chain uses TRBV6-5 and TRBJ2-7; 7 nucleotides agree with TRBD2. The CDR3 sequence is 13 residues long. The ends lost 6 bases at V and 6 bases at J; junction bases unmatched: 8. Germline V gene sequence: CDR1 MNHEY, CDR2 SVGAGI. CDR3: CASSPGGSGEQYF. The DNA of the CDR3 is TGTGCCAGCAGCCCCGGGGGGTCCGGCGAGCAGTACTTC.

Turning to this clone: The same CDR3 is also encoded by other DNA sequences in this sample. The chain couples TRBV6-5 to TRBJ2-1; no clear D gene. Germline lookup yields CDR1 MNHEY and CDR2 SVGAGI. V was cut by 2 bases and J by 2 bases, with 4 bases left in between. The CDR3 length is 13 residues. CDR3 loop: CASSYGTYNEQFF. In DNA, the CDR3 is TGTGCCAGCAGTTACGGTACCTACAATGAGCAGTTCTTC.

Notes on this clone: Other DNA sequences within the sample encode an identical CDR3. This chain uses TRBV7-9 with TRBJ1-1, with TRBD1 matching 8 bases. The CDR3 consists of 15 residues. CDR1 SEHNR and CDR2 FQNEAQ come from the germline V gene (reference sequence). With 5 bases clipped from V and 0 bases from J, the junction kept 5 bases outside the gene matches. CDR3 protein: CASSLRQGLNTEAFF. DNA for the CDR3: TGTGCCAGCAGCCTGAGACAGGGGTTGAACACTGAAGCTTTCTTT. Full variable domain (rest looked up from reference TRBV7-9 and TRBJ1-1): DTGVSQNPRHKITKRGQNVTFRCDPISEHNRLYWYRQTLGQGPEFLTYFQNEAQLEKSRLLSDRFSAERPKGSFSTLEIQRTEQGDSAMYLCASSLRQGLNTEAFFGQGTRLTVV.

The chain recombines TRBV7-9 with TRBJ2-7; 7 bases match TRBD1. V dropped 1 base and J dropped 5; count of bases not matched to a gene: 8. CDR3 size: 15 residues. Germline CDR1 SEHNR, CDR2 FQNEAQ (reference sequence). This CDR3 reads CASSLVMRGLNEQYF. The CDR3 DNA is TGTGCCAGCAGCTTAGTAATGAGGGGGCTGAACGAGCAGTACTTC.

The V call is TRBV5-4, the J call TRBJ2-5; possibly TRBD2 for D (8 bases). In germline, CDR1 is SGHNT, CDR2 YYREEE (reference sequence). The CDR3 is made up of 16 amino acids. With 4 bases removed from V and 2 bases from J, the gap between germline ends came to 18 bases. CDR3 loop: CASSPTGGGQQETQYF. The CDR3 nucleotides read TGTGCCAGCAGCCCGACCGGGGGGGGACAGCAAGAGACCCAGTACTTC.